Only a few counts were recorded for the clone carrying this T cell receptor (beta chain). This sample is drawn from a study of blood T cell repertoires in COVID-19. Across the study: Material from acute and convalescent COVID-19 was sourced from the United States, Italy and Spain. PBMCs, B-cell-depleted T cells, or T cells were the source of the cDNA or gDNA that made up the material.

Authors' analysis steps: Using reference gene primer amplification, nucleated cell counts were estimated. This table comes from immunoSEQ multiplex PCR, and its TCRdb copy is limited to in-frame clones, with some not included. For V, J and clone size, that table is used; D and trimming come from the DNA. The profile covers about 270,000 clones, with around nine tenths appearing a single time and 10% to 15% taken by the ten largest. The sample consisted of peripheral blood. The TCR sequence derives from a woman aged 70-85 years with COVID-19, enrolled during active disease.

CDR3 nucleotides: TGTGCCAGCAGTTTACCAATTCTAGCGGGGGGGCCGCGTTCCACCGGGGAGCTGTTTTTT. This encodes CASSLPILAGGPRSTGELFF. This sequence joins TRBV27 and TRBJ2-2; 12 bases align to TRBD2. The V gene's germline CDR1 is MNHEY and CDR2 SMNVEV (reference sequence). This CDR3 is built from 20 residues. V shed 2 bases and J 4 bases; nucleotides not matched to a gene: 14.